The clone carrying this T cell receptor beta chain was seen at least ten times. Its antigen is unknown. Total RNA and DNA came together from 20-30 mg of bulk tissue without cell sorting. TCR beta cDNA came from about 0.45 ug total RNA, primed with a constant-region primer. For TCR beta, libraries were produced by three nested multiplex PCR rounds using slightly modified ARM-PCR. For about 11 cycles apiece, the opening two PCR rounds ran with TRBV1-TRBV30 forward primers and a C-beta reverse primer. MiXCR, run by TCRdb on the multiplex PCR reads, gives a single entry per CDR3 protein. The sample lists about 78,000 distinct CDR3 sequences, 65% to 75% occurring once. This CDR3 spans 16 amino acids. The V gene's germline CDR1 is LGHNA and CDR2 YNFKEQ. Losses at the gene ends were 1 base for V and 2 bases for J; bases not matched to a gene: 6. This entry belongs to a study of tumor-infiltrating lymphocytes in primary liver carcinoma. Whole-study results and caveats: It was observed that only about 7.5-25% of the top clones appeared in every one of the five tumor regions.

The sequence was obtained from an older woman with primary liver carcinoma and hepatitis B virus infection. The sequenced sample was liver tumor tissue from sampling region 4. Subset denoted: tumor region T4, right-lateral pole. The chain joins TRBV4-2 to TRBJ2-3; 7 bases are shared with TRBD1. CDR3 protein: CASSQGPGQITDTQYF. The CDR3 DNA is TGTGCCAGCAGCCAAGGACCGGGACAGATCACAGATACGCAGTATTTT.